This section outlines one T cell receptor beta chain sequence together with its context. Its antigen is still unknown. Base qualities are not recorded, but no much larger clone differs from it by a single base. To sequence the TCRbeta CDR3 region, genomic DNA was isolated from the sorted cells. The immunoSEQ Assay was used to sequence the TCRbeta CDR3 regions. TCRdb limited this immuneACCESS table to in-frame rearrangements with V and J called. A share of clones is missing; checked studies link under half to unresolved V genes, and the rest is unexplained. In all, the sample holds approximately 90,000 clones, and roughly nine tenths of those were seen once. The top ten constitute 1.5% to 2% of the sample. V lost 8 bases and J lost 8 bases; the stretch between them is 18 bases long. The germline V gene specifies SGHAT as CDR1 and FQNNGV as CDR2. Measured from the cysteine to the phenylalanine, the CDR3 is 13 residues long. Only the CDR3 DNA stays, 39 bases, in frame from base 1.

The sample is drawn from a study of OX40 agonist ivuxolimab in advanced cancers. About the study as a whole: Ivuxolimab was an agonistic, fully human IgG2 monoclonal antibody directed against OX40 (CD134), a costimulatory receptor. Peripheral TCRbeta sequencing was intended to test whether TCR sequence diversity was altered and clonal T-cell expansion was caused by ivuxolimab. Prior anti-PD-1, anti-PD-L1 or anti-CTLA-4 therapy was permitted, and checkpoint inhibitors had been received by roughly 40% of dose-escalation patients. Intravenous ivuxolimab was administered to patients every 2 weeks at six dose levels: 0.01, 0.1, 0.3, 1.5, 3 and 10 mg/kg. Of the roughly 50 dose-escalation patients, hepatocellular carcinoma was present in around 20, melanoma in roughly 15, renal cell carcinoma in 9 and head and neck cancer in 9. Partial responses occurred in three dose-escalation patients: two with cutaneous melanoma and one with hepatocellular carcinoma. The dose-escalation cohort was roughly 80% male with a mean age of about 54 years, ranging from about 20 to 85. The paper describes the monotherapy dose-escalation part (N of about 52 patients) of the phase I trial of ivuxolimab.

What the study reported, not specific to this receptor: The antigen specificity of the clonally expanded peripheral T cells was not determined. Low levels of normalized T-cell clonal expansion were also shown by some nonresponding patients. At doses from 0.1 to 3.0 mg/kg, clonal expansion was seen in both CD4+ and CD8+ blood T cells between baseline and week 6. In the 0.1-3.0 mg/kg groups, partial responders were among the patients with the lowest normalized peripheral clonal expansion, particularly in CD8+ T cells. After ivuxolimab, more expanded clones were found on average in CD8+ T cells than in CD4+ T cells.

The trial excluded patients who had a history of autoimmune disease or were on systemic immunosuppression. In every dose cohort, peripheral blood was drawn for TCR sequencing at baseline, cycle 4 day 1, and cycle 7 day 1. Samples came from an open-label, multicenter, first-in-human phase I dose-escalation trial of ivuxolimab. Adults with locally advanced or metastatic head and neck squamous cell, hepatocellular, melanoma or renal cell carcinoma were enrolled in the trial. Before TCR sequencing, CD4+ and CD8+ T cells were separately sorted from peripheral blood. This receptor was obtained from an adult with an advanced solid tumor such as melanoma, head and neck, liver or kidney cancer. The chain uses TRBV11-2 and TRBJ1-2; a confident D gene designation cannot be given. The sample here was CD4+ or CD8+ T cells sorted from blood, taken in a trial of the OX40 agonist ivuxolimab. The nucleotide sequence is TGTGCCAGCCGTCAAGTTTCGAGCAGCGGCTACACCTTC. It specifies CASRQVSSSGYTF.